This record concerns one TCR beta chain sequence. This clonotype was counted a few times. The clone's antigen remains unknown. Base quality data are lacking; no much larger clone is found one base away. This sample stems from a study of response to subunit inactivated influenza vaccine (dated by TCRdb to the late 2010s). Turning to the overall study: Deep quantitative T cell receptor repertoire profiling was used in the study to track responses to a trivalent subunit inactivated influenza vaccine. General findings and caveats noted by the study authors: The authors suggested that each seasonal influenza vaccination may recruit only a limited number of new T cells.

CDR1 and CDR2 were assigned from the germline V gene as SGHVS and FQNEAQ. V loses 3 bases at its end and J loses 4 bases; junction bases beyond the gene matches: 5. From cysteine to phenylalanine, the CDR3 is 14 amino acids long. The entry retains the CDR3 DNA only, 42 bases that are in frame from base 1. The receptor library was made with RT-PCR. Sequencing used an Illumina HiSeq 2500. The public reads were reprocessed in TCRdb via fastp at Q25 and MiXCR, keeping in-frame beta chains. Each record represents a unique CDR3 protein, reported with the most common genes and DNA among its rows. The sample table lists around 200,000 distinct CDR3 sequences, around a tenth of them with a count of one. Roughly a tenth of the sample lies in the top ten.

The sample was non-naive T cells sorted from PBMCs, taken on the day of vaccination. The cell subset or site label here, explained by the study, means: memory T cell fraction. The source is a man over 45 who received an inactivated influenza vaccine. Donor details come from another sample of the same person, matched by shared clones. The sequence is built from TRBV7-8 and TRBJ2-7; TRBD2 fits 8 bases in the junction. The bases read TGTGCCAGCAGCTTTGCGGGAGGTCCTTACGAGCAGTACTTC. It is translated as CASSFAGGPYEQYF.